A single sample gave rise to the 2 T cell receptor beta chains below, sequenced in a study of cytomegalovirus exposure and HLA in healthy donors. The PCR ran on 60 Vbeta and 13 Jbeta primers. Sequencing was performed with immunoSEQ multiplex PCR; in TCRdb, only in-frame clones are kept and a portion is missing. The sample lists 130,000 to 150,000 clones, 80% to 85% seen once, with roughly 1.2% in the top ten. The source material was PBMCs. The receptors here all came from a male donor in good health and CMV-seropositive.

The rearrangement links TRBV14 to TRBJ2-1, with TRBD2 matching over 7 bases. Germline CDR1 reads SGHDN; CDR2 reads FVKESK. This CDR3 contains 14 residues. After removal of 3 bases from V and 8 bases from J, the junction contained 7 bases not matched to a gene. The CDR3 nucleotides are TGTGCCAGCAGCCACTGGCGGGAGTGGGATGAGCAGTTCTTC. It specifies CASSHWREWDEQFF.

This chain uses TRBV2 with TRBJ1-6, with TRBD1 identical over 7 bases. J was trimmed by 6 bases and V by 6 bases; bases with no gene match: 11. This CDR3 is 16 amino acids long. Looked up from germline, CDR1 is SNHLY and CDR2 is FYNNEI. The CDR3 coding sequence is TGTGCCAGCAGAGGTAGAGCGACAGGGCGTAATTCACCCCTCCACTTT. Translating it yields CASRGRATGRNSPLHF.